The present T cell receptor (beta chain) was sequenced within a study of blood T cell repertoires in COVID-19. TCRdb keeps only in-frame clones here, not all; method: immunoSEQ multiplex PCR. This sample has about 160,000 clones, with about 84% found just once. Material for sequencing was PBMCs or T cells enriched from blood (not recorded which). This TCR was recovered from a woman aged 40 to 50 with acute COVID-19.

The chain's CDR3 is CASSVTSGKGNEQFF. DNA of the CDR3: TGTGCCAGCAGCGTTACTAGCGGAAAGGGCAATGAGCAGTTCTTC. The chain links TRBV7-2 to TRBJ2-1; 8 bases are shared with TRBD2. From germline, CDR1 is SGHTA and CDR2 FQGNSA. V shed 5 bases, J shed 6 bases, and the junction held 9 bases outside the gene matches. The CDR3 runs 15 residues.